These 26 T cell receptor beta chains were all obtained from the same sample, sequenced in a study of cytomegalovirus exposure and HLA in healthy donors. 13 Jbeta primers and 60 Vbeta primers were used for the PCR. Some clones are missing from TCRdb's copy, which holds only in-frame ones; the method was immunoSEQ multiplex PCR. Of about 94,000 clones listed, 79% are singletons. The sequencing input was PBMCs. All receptors come from a woman aged 40 to 50 in good health and CMV-seronegative.

The V gene is TRBV7-2, the J gene TRBJ1-5; 9 bases fit TRBD1. Looked up from germline, CDR1 is SGHTA and CDR2 is FQGNSA. V was clipped by 6 bases and J by 8 bases; unmatched bases: 8. This CDR3 has 14 amino acids. In DNA, the CDR3 is TGTGCCAGCAGGGGGACAGGGTTGAGGGAGCCCCAGCATTTT. Amino acids: CASRGTGLREPQHF.

V gene TRBV2 combines with J gene TRBJ2-1; 12 bases are a match to TRBD2. The CDR3 runs 14 residues. The germline V gene has CDR1 SNHLY and CDR2 FYNNEI. V shed 3 bases and J 15 bases; nucleotides not matched to a gene: 9. DNA for the CDR3: TGTGCCAGCAGTGAGTTGCTAGCGGGGGGGCGGTCGTTCTTC. Amino acids: CASSELLAGGRSFF.

The rearrangement uses TRBV7-9 and TRBJ1-5; no firm D call. CDR1 is SEHNR, CDR2 FQNEAQ, per germline (reference sequence). The CDR3 covers 13 residues. V was trimmed by 10 bases and J by 3 bases, leaving 13 bases between them. The CDR3 region is CAIGEASNQPQHF. CDR3 in DNA: TGTGCCATTGGGGAGGCTTCCAATCAGCCCCAGCATTTT.

V and J are TRBV6-5 and TRBJ1-6, with unresolved D. This CDR3 is built from 15 residues. CDR1 is MNHEY, CDR2 SVGAGI, per germline. V was cut by 5 bases and J by 5 bases, with 13 bases left in between. The CDR3 region has the DNA TGTGCCAGCAGTCGACCTGACATCGATAATTCACCCCTCCACTTT. The encoded protein is CASSRPDIDNSPLHF.

J is TRBJ1-2 and V is TRBV9; D is possibly TRBD1 (5 bases). The CDR3 is 12 amino acids. Between the trimmed V and J ends, which lost 5 bases and 4 bases, there was a span of 9 bases. Germline V gene data show CDR1 as SGDLS and CDR2 as YYNGEE. CDR3 nucleotides: TGTGCCAGCAGTAAGGGGATCTATGGCTACACCTTC. Residues: CASSKGIYGYTF.

This sequence joins TRBV6-5 and TRBJ2-1; 9 bases fit TRBD2. The V segment lost 5 bases and the J segment 4 bases; nucleotides outside the gene matches: 6. The CDR3 covers 15 residues. Germline-derived CDR1 and CDR2 are MNHEY and SVGAGI. CDR3 in DNA: TGTGCCAGCAGTCCCTATAGCGGGGGATACAATGAGCAGTTCTTC. Translating gives CASSPYSGGYNEQFF.

This chain links TRBV7-2 with TRBJ2-1; weak D call: TRBD2 (5 bases). The CDR3 sequence is 15 residues long. V was pared by 5 bases and J by 8 bases, with 19 bases between. The V gene's germline CDR1 is SGHTA and CDR2 FQGNSA. The CDR3 is CASSPRVALGDEQFF. DNA for the CDR3: TGTGCCAGCAGCCCCCGCGTGGCCCTGGGAGATGAGCAGTTCTTC.

The chain recombines TRBV15 with TRBJ1-6, with D perhaps matching TRBD1 (6 bases). The V gene's germline CDR1 is LNHNV and CDR2 YYDKDF (reference sequence). The CDR3 extends over 14 amino acids. V was shortened by 1 base and J by 8 bases, with 9 bases between the two germline ends. This CDR3 is CATSRADSYSPLHF. The CDR3 DNA reads as TGTGCCACCAGCAGAGCGGACAGCTATTCACCCCTCCACTTT.

The chain carries TRBV5-6 and TRBJ1-1, with D perhaps TRBD1 (6 bases). This CDR3 contains 14 residues. With 4 bases removed from V and 4 bases from J, the gap between germline ends came to 14 bases. Germline assignment: CDR1 SGHDT and CDR2 YYEEEE. The CDR3 nucleotides are TGTGCCAGCAGCCGTTACAGGGTCGCCACTGAAGCTTTCTTT. Residues: CASSRYRVATEAFF.

V is TRBV30 and J is TRBJ1-2, with 7 bases that match TRBD1. This CDR3 region has 13 residues. After removal of 2 bases from V and 3 bases from J, the junction contained 3 bases not matched to a gene. In germline, CDR1 is GTSNPN, CDR2 SVGIG (reference sequence). Here the CDR3 DNA reads TGTGCCTGGAGTTCACAGGGGTACTATGGCTACACCTTC. This encodes CAWSSQGYYGYTF.

The chain carries TRBV28 and TRBJ1-1; D gene unclear. The length of the CDR3 is 12 residues. V gave up 7 bases and J gave up 11 bases, with 17 bases separating them. The germline gives CDR1 MDHEN, CDR2 SYDVKM. CDR3 bases: TGTGCCAGCAAAACGGGCGGGCAGAACGCTTTCTTT. This translates into CASKTGGQNAFF.

This clone was detected only once. The chain joins TRBV25-1 to TRBJ2-3, with a tentative D call TRBD1 (8 bases). This CDR3 spans 16 amino acids. The ends were cut back, 5 bases at V and 5 bases at J, with 20 bases in the middle. Germline V gene sequence: CDR1 MGHDK, CDR2 SYGVNS. CDR3 DNA sequence: TGTGCCAGCAGTCTCCGGGGGGTGACAGGGGAAGATACGCAGTATTTT. Its translation: CASSLRGVTGEDTQYF.

This clone was seen a single time. This chain joins TRBV7-6 and TRBJ1-4, with no clear D. This CDR3 is built from 19 residues. Germline CDR1 and CDR2: SGHVS and FNYEAQ. The ends were cut back, 2 bases at V and 8 bases at J, with 27 bases in the middle. In DNA form, the CDR3 reads TGTGCCAGCAGCTTAAGTTGGGGAATTGAGAGGGTCAGTCGGGAAAAACTGTTTTTT. It translates to CASSLSWGIERVSREKLFF.

This rearrangement joins TRBV6-5 to TRBJ1-6; 9 bases fit TRBD1. The CDR3 is made up of 14 amino acids. J gave up 8 bases and V 5 bases, and 4 bases lay outside the gene matches. Germline CDR1 reads MNHEY; CDR2 reads SVGAGI. The CDR3 DNA sequence: TGTGCCAGCAGTCCTGACAGGGGGGATTCACCCCTCCACTTT. The encoded protein is CASSPDRGDSPLHF.

The rearrangement uses TRBV2 and TRBJ1-5; 7 bases align to TRBD1. CDR1 and CDR2 (germline): SNHLY, FYNNEI. This CDR3 region has 14 residues. J gave up 4 bases and V 5 bases, and 5 bases lay outside the gene matches. CDR3 DNA sequence: TGTGCCAGCAGTCGGGACAGTCGTAATCAGCCCCAGCATTTT. This gives the protein CASSRDSRNQPQHF.

In this sample, this clone turned up a few times. The chain is built from TRBV6-6 and TRBJ2-2; 12 bases are shared with TRBD2. CDR3 size: 15 residues. Germline V gene lookup returns CDR1 MNHNY and CDR2 SVGAGI (reference sequence). The J segment lost 8 bases and the V segment lost 7 bases, leaving 8 bases of the junction unmatched. CDR3 in DNA: TGTGCCAGCACCAAAGGACTAGCGGGGTCAGGGGAGCTGTTTTTT. Amino acids: CASTKGLAGSGELFF.

Comment on this clone: The germline gene is not matched at one end of the junction; a read error may be the cause. This rearrangement joins TRBV4-3 to TRBJ1-5; maybe TRBD1 (5 bases). The CDR3 has 16 amino acids. The germline gives CDR1 LGHNA, CDR2 YSLEER. CDR3 sequence (DNA): TGCGCCAGCAGCCAAGACCGCGGCAGGGTCAATCAGCCCCAGAATTTT. It encodes CASSQDRGRVNQPQNF.

The CDR3 DNA follows: TGTGCCAGCAGTGAAGGTACAGGTCCGCAAGAGACCCAGTACTTC. Residues: CASSEGTGPQETQYF. This chain connects TRBV2 to TRBJ2-5; the D gene is possibly TRBD1 (5 bases). Germline CDR1 reads SNHLY; CDR2 reads FYNNEI. Trimming removed 1 base from V and 2 bases from J, with 11 bases in between. The CDR3 contains 15 residues.

The V and J genes are TRBV4-1 and TRBJ2-3; 14 bases are a match to TRBD2. V was clipped by 4 bases and J by 4 bases; unmatched bases: 1. CDR1 is MGHRA, CDR2 YSYEKL, per germline. The CDR3 runs to 15 residues. CDR3 DNA: TGCGCCAGCAGCCGACTAGCGGGGGGGTCAGATACGCAGTATTTT. It specifies CASSRLAGGSDTQYF.

The CDR3: CASSYPTGAGGYTF. The DNA of the CDR3 is TGTGCCAGTAGCTACCCGACAGGGGCTGGTGGCTACACCTTC. This chain joins TRBV19 and TRBJ1-2; 8 bases match TRBD1. Losses at the gene ends were 6 bases for V and 7 bases for J; bases not matched to a gene: 10. Germline CDR1 reads LNHDA; CDR2 reads SQIVND (reference sequence). The CDR3 has 14 residues.

This chain links TRBV6-5 with TRBJ2-7, with D possibly being TRBD1 (6 bases). The V gene's germline CDR1 is MNHEY and CDR2 SVGAGI. Trimming removed 5 bases from V and 1 base from J, with 15 bases in between. CDR3 length equals 15 residues. CDR3 amino acids: CASSTESDRSYEQYF. For the CDR3, the DNA is TGTGCCAGCAGTACGGAATCGGACAGATCCTACGAGCAGTACTTC.

The chain has TRBV7-2 and TRBJ2-5, with a possible D match to TRBD2 (5 bases). V lost 5 bases to trimming and J lost 7 bases, with 17 bases between them. This CDR3 is 14 amino acids long. Germline V lookup: CDR1 SGHTA, CDR2 FQGNSA. The CDR3 DNA reads TGTGCCAGCAGCCTTAGTGTGGGAGAGGGGACCCAGTACTTC. This codes for CASSLSVGEGTQYF.

The table lists this clone with a count of one. CDR3 sequence reads: CASRRPGQGQETQYF. CDR3 bases: TGTGCCAGTAGGAGACCGGGACAGGGGCAAGAGACCCAGTACTTC. The V and J genes are TRBV19 and TRBJ2-5; 10 bases map to TRBD1. The germline V gene has CDR1 LNHDA and CDR2 SQIVND (reference sequence). This CDR3 is built from 15 residues. After removal of 6 bases from V and 2 bases from J, the junction contained 6 bases not matched to a gene.

This chain uses TRBV14 with TRBJ2-3; D not certain. Deletions cut 1 base from V and 4 bases from J, with 9 bases between. This CDR3 is built from 14 residues. Germline V CDR1 and CDR2: SGHDN, FVKESK. The CDR3 loop is CASSQGRRADTQYF. CDR3 nucleotides: TGTGCCAGCAGCCAAGGCCGCCGGGCAGATACGCAGTATTTT.

CDR3 nucleotide sequence: TGCGCCAGCAGCCAAGGCCTAGAACTCTACGAGCAGTACTTC. Amino acids: CASSQGLELYEQYF. The V gene is TRBV4-3, the J gene TRBJ2-7, with D unresolved. V lost 1 base and J lost 3, with 10 bases in between. Germline CDR1 LGHNA, CDR2 YSLEER. The CDR3 has 14 amino acids.

J is TRBJ2-1 and V is TRBV7-9, with 16 bases that match TRBD2. J was trimmed by 8 bases and V by 5 bases; bases with no gene match: 3. Germline values: CDR1 SEHNR, CDR2 FQNEAQ (reference sequence). This CDR3 contains 15 residues. This chain's CDR3 is CASSLGLAGGDEQFF. For the CDR3, the DNA is TGTGCCAGCAGCCTGGGACTAGCGGGGGGGGATGAGCAGTTCTTC.